The 5 T cell receptor beta chains listed next were all sequenced from one sample in a study of regulatory and conventional T cells in RAG deficiency. Genomic DNA came from blood regulatory T cells gated CD4+ CD25-high CD127-low. TCRdb's table, derived via immunoSEQ multiplex PCR, lists solely in-frame clones and lacks some. The table records 9,400 or so clones, 89% of them present only once. A further study also used this sample, focusing on regulatory T cells. This second report adds: The PCR used 52 TRBV and 13 TRBJ primers.

What was sequenced was Tregs sorted from blood. The receptor set was obtained from a human donor in good health.

The chain joins TRBV9 to TRBJ2-2, with D unclear. This CDR3 spans 14 amino acids. Trimming shortened V by 0 bases and J by 5 bases, and 8 bases separated the two germline ends. Germline-derived CDR1 and CDR2 are SGDLS and YYNGEE. The CDR3 loop is CASSVDGVTGELFF. The CDR3 DNA reads as TGTGCCAGCAGCGTAGATGGGGTTACCGGGGAGCTGTTTTTT.

A note on this clone: One end of the junction does not line up with germline, which may come from a read error. Other DNA sequences in this specimen translate into the identical CDR3. The chain has TRBV12-5 and TRBJ2-6, with D maybe TRBD1 (6 bases). Germline V gene lookup returns CDR1 LGHNT and CDR2 FRNRAP. This CDR3 spans 15 amino acids. The CDR3 reads CASGSGESGANVLTF. CDR3 nucleotides: TGTGCTAGTGGTTCAGGGGAGTCTGGGGCCAACGTCCTGACCTTC. Together with reference TRBV12-5 and TRBJ2-6, the CDR3 gives the full variable domain: DARVTQTPRHKVTEMGQEVTMRCQPILGHNTVFWYRQTMMQGLELLAYFRNRAPLDDSGMPKDRFSAEMPDATLATLKIQPSEPRDSAVYFCASGSGESGANVLTFGAGSRLTVL.

The chain links TRBV18 to TRBJ2-5; D is possibly TRBD1 (5 bases). Germline CDR1 reads KGHSH; CDR2 reads LQKENI. Between the trimmed V and J ends, which lost 6 bases and 1 base, there was a span of 18 bases. The length of the CDR3 is 16 residues. CDR3 protein: CASSPVMGQPQETQYF. In DNA, the CDR3 is TGTGCCAGCTCCCCGGTGATGGGGCAGCCCCAAGAGACCCAGTACTTC.

This clone was observed a handful of times. V usage is TRBV19 and J usage is TRBJ1-2; the D gene is possibly TRBD1 (5 bases). Germline-derived CDR1 and CDR2 are LNHDA and SQIVND (reference sequence). The V end lost 3 bases, the J end lost 4 bases, and 9 bases lay between the germline ends. CDR3 length: 13 residues. The chain's CDR3 is CASSILGPYGYTF. The CDR3 DNA reads as TGTGCCAGTAGTATCTTGGGACCCTATGGCTACACCTTC. Looking up the rest from reference TRBV19 and TRBJ1-2 gives the full variable domain: DGGITQSPKYLFRKEGQNVTLSCEQNLNHDAMYWYRQDPGQGLRLIYYSQIVNDFQKGDIAEGYSVSREKKESFPLTVTSAQKNPTAFYLCASSILGPYGYTFGSGTRLTVV.

This clone was observed a few times. This sequence joins TRBV6-1 and TRBJ2-7; D may be TRBD2 (6 bases). The germline V gene has CDR1 MNHNS and CDR2 SASEGT. This CDR3 has 12 residues. V was trimmed by 7 bases and J by 6 bases, leaving 13 bases between them. CDR3 loop: CASMGLEGEQYF. The CDR3 DNA reads TGTGCCAGCATGGGACTGGAGGGCGAGCAGTACTTC.